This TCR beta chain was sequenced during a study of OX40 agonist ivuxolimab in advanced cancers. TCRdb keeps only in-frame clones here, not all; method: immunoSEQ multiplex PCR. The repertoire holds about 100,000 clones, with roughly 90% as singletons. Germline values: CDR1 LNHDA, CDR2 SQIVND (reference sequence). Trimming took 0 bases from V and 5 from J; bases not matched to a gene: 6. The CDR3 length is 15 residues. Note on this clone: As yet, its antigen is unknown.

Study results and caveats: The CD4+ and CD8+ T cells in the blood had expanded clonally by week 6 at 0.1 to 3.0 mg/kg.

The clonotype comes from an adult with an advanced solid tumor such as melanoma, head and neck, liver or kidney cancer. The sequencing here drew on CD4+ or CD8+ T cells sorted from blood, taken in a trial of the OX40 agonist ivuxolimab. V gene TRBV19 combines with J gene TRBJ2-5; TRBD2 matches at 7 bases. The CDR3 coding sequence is TGTGCCAGTAGTATAGAGCTGAGGGAGGGCGAGACCCAGTACTTC. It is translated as CASSIELREGETQYF.